This T cell receptor (beta chain) was found in a study of blood T cell repertoires in COVID-19. The length of the CDR3 is 18 residues. Germline V gene sequence: CDR1 KGHDR, CDR2 SFDVKD. The J segment lost 5 bases and the V segment lost 2 bases, leaving 12 bases of the junction unmatched. Clones were sequenced by immunoSEQ multiplex PCR, and TCRdb holds only the in-frame ones, with some missing. This table has some 530,000 clones, around 85% appearing once. Sequencing used PBMCs or T cells enriched from blood (not recorded which). This TCR came from a woman in her fifties or sixties who had recovered from COVID-19. This chain joins TRBV24-1 and TRBJ2-2; 8 positions agree with TRBD1. CDR3 nucleotides: TGTGCCACCAGTGATTGGGGATCAGGGGGCCGACATACCGGGGAGCTGTTTTTT. The encoded protein is CATSDWGSGGRHTGELFF.